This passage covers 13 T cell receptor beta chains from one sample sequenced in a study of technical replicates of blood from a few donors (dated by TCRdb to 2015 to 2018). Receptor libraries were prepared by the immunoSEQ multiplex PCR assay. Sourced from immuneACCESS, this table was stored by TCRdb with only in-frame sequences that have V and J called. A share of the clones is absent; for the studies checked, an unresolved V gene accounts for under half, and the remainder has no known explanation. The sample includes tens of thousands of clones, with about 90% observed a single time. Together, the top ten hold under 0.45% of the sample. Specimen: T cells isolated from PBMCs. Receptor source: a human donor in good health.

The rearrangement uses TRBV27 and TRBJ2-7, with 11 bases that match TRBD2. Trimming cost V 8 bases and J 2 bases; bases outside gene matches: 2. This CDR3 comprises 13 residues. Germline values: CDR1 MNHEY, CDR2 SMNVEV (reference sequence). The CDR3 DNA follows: TGTGCCAGCCTAGCGGGAGGTACCTACGAGCAGTACTTC. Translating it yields CASLAGGTYEQYF.

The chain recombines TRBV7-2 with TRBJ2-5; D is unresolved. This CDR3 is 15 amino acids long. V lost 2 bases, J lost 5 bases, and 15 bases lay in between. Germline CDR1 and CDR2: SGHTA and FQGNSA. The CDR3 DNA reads TGTGCCAGCAGCTTATTGCGCCGCCCCGGGGAGACCCAGTACTTC. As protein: CASSLLRRPGETQYF.

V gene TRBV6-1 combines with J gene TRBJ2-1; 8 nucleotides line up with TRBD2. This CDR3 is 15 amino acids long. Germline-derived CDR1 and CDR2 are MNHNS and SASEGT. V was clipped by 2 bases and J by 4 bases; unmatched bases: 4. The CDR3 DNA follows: TGTGCCAGCAGTGAAAACCTAGCGGGTTACAATGAGCAGTTCTTC. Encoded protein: CASSENLAGYNEQFF.

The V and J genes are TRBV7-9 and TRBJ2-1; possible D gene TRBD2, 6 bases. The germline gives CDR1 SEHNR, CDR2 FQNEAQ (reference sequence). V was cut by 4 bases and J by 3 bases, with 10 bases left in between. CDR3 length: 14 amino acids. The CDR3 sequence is CASSSGGDYNEQFF. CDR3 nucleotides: TGTGCCAGCAGCTCGGGCGGGGACTACAATGAGCAGTTCTTC.

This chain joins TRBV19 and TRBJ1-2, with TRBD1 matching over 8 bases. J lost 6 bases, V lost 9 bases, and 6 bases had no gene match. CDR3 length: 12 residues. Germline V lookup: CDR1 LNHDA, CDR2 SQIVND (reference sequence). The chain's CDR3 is CASRTGMDGYTF. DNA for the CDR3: TGTGCCAGCAGGACAGGGATGGATGGCTACACCTTC.

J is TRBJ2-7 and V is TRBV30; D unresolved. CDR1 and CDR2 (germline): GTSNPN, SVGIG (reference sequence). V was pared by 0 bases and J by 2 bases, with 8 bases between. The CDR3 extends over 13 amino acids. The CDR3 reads CAWSVLVTYEQYF. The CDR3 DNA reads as TGTGCCTGGAGTGTACTGGTTACCTACGAGCAGTACTTC.

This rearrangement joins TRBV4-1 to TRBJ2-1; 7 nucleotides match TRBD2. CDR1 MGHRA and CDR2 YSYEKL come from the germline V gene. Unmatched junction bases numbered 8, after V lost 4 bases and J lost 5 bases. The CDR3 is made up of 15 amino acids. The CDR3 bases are TGCGCCAGCAGCCGTCAGAGCGGGATGAACAATGAGCAGTTCTTC. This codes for CASSRQSGMNNEQFF.

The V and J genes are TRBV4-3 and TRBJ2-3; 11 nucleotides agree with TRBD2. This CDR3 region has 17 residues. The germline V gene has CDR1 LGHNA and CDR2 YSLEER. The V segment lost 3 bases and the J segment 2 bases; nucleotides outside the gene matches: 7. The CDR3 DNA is TGCGCCAGCAGCCACGACGGGACTAGCGGCTTCACAGATACGCAGTATTTT. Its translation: CASSHDGTSGFTDTQYF.

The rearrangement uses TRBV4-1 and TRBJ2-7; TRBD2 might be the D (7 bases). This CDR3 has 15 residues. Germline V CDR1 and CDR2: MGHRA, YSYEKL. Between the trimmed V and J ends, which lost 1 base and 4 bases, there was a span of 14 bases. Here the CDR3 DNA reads TGCGCCAGCAGCCAAGCCGCGGGGGCCTCTTACGAGCAGTACTTC. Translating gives CASSQAAGASYEQYF.

In nucleotides, the CDR3 is TGTGCCAGCAGTTCAGGACTAGCGGGGCCCACCGGGGAGCTGTTTTTT. Its protein is CASSSGLAGPTGELFF. V gene TRBV21-1 combines with J gene TRBJ2-2; TRBD2, as called in the table, went unchecked against the DNA. TRBV21-1 corresponds to a pseudogene. This CDR3 has 16 amino acids.

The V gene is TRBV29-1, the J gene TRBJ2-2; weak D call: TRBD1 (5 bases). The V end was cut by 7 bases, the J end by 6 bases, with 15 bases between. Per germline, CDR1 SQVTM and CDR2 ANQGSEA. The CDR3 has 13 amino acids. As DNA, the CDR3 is TGCAGCGGTACAGGATTGCTAGCCGGGGAGCTGTTTTTT. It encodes CSGTGLLAGELFF.

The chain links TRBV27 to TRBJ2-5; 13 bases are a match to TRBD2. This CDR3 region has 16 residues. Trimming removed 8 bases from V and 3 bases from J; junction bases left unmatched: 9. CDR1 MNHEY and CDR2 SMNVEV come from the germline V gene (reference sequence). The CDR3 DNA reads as TGTGCCAGCCGAAAAAAGACTAGCGGGAGGAAAGAGACCCAGTACTTC. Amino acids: CASRKKTSGRKETQYF.

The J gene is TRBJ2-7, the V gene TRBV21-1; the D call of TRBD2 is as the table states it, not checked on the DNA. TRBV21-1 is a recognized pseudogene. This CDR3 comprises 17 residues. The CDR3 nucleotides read TGTGCCAGCAGCACGAGAACGGCCACCGTAAACACGAGGGAGCAGTACTTC. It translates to CASSTRTATVNTREQYF.